The 10 T cell receptor beta chains in this list originate from one sample, sequenced in a study of cytomegalovirus exposure and HLA in healthy donors. The PCR contained 60 Vbeta and 13 Jbeta primers. The protocol was immunoSEQ multiplex PCR, while the TCRdb copy is restricted to in-frame clones and leaves out a portion. The sample has tens of thousands of clones, around four fifths seen once; the top ten hold 2.5% to 3.5%. Sequenced: PBMCs. These receptors originate from a man between 45 and 60 years old in good health and CMV-seronegative.

The chain recombines TRBV30 with TRBJ2-5, with 7 bases identical to TRBD1. Germline assignment: CDR1 GTSNPN and CDR2 SVGIG (reference sequence). V was clipped by 2 bases and J by 1 base; unmatched bases: 7. CDR3 length equals 15 residues. The chain's CDR3 is CAWSRDRIPQETQYF. CDR3 DNA: TGTGCCTGGAGTAGGGACAGAATACCCCAAGAGACCCAGTACTTC.

V gene TRBV6-5 combines with J gene TRBJ2-1; 8 bases agree with TRBD1. The CDR3 has 15 amino acids. The germline V gene has CDR1 MNHEY and CDR2 SVGAGI. J lost 5 bases, V lost 6 bases, and 9 bases had no gene match. As DNA, the CDR3 is TGTGCCAGCAGCCCCAGACAGGGGCGAAACAATGAGCAGTTCTTC. It encodes CASSPRQGRNNEQFF.

V and J are TRBV30 and TRBJ2-5; tentative D call: TRBD2 (5 bases). The CDR3 sequence is 14 residues long. The V end lost 3 bases, the J end lost 4 bases, and 15 bases lay between the germline ends. From germline, CDR1 is GTSNPN and CDR2 SVGIG (reference sequence). The CDR3 bases are TGTGCCTGGAGCAACTCCGGGGAGAGAGAGACCCAGTACTTC. Protein: CAWSNSGERETQYF.

This clone appeared once. The J gene is TRBJ2-2, the V gene TRBV6-5, with D perhaps TRBD1 (6 bases). The CDR3 sequence is 14 residues long. The germline V gene encodes CDR1 MNHEY and CDR2 SVGAGI. V gave up 7 bases and J gave up 4 bases, with 13 bases separating them. The DNA of the CDR3 is TGTGCCAGCACCCCGACAGGACCCACCGGGGAGCTGTTTTTT. This sequence encodes CASTPTGPTGELFF.

This rearrangement joins TRBV7-9 to TRBJ2-5, with D possibly matching TRBD1 (6 bases). Trimming took off 3 bases at V and 2 bases at J, with 10 bases between the two ends. CDR3 length: 14 amino acids. In germline, CDR1 is SEHNR, CDR2 FQNEAQ (reference sequence). CDR3 nucleotides: TGTGCCAGCAGCTTTAGGACAGCACAAGAGACCCAGTACTTC. Amino acids: CASSFRTAQETQYF.

The rearrangement uses TRBV14 and TRBJ1-1, with a tentative D call TRBD1 (5 bases). Per germline, CDR1 SGHDN and CDR2 FVKESK. The CDR3 is made up of 19 amino acids. The ends were cut back, 2 bases at V and 1 base at J, with 23 bases in the middle. The CDR3 nucleotides are TGTGCCAGCAGCCAAAAGCCTCAGGGTGTTGGGACTAGGAACACTGAAGCTTTCTTT. The encoded protein is CASSQKPQGVGTRNTEAFF.

This sequence joins TRBV28 and TRBJ1-1, with D uncertain. The CDR3 contains 12 residues. Germline values: CDR1 MDHEN, CDR2 SYDVKM. Between the trimmed V and J ends, which lost 11 bases and 2 bases, there was a span of 12 bases. The CDR3 region has the DNA TGTGCCGGAACATCAGGCAACACTGAAGCTTTCTTT. Translation gives CAGTSGNTEAFF.

The chain has TRBV6-1 and TRBJ1-1; no clear D gene. The ends were cut back, 1 base at V and 7 bases at J, with 10 bases in the middle. The CDR3 is made up of 13 amino acids. Germline CDR1 and CDR2: MNHNS and SASEGT. The CDR3 sequence: CASSEEKGSEAFF. DNA of the CDR3: TGTGCCAGCAGTGAAGAAAAAGGGAGTGAAGCTTTCTTT.

This clone was detected a few times. Relative to the germline gene, one junction end is altered; a read error may explain this. This sequence joins TRBV29-1 and TRBJ2-7, with 8 nucleotides matching TRBD1. CDR1 SQVTM and CDR2 ANQGSEA come from the germline V gene. The CDR3 totals 14 residues. The CDR3 loop is CSVEGTGEDYEQYF. The CDR3, as DNA: TGCAGCGTGGAAGGGACAGGAGAAGATTACGAGCAGTACTTC.

The CDR3 sequence: CASRQGYSNQPQHF. The CDR3 DNA follows: TGTGCCAGCAGACAGGGATATAGCAATCAGCCCCAGCATTTT. The chain couples TRBV6-5 to TRBJ1-5, with a weak D call TRBD1 (6 bases). Deletions cut 6 bases from V and 0 bases from J, with 9 bases between. The germline V gene has CDR1 MNHEY and CDR2 SVGAGI. The CDR3 sequence is 14 residues long.